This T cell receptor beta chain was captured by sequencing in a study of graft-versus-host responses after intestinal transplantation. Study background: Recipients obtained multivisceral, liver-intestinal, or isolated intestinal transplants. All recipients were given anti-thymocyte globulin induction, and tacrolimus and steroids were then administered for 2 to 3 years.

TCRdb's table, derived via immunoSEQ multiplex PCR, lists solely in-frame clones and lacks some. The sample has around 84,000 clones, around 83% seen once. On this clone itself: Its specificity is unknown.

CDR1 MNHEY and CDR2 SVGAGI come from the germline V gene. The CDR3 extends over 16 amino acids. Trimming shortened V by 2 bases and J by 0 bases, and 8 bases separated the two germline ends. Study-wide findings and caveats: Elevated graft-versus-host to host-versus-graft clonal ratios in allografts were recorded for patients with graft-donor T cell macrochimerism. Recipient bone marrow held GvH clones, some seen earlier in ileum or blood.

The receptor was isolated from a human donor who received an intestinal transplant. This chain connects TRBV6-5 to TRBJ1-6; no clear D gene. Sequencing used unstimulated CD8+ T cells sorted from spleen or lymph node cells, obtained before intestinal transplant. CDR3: CASSYEDNSYNSPLHF. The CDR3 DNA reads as TGTGCCAGCAGTTACGAGGATAACTCCTATAATTCACCCCTCCACTTT.